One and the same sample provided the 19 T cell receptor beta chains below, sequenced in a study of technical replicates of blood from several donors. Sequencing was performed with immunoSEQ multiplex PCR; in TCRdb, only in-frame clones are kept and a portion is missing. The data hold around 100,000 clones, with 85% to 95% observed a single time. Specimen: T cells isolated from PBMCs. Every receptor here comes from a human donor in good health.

The chain's CDR3 is CASSLGTGGAFF. DNA for the CDR3: TGTGCCAGCAGCTTAGGGACAGGGGGTGCTTTCTTT. V and J are TRBV11-3 and TRBJ1-1, with 10 bases fitting TRBD1. Germline trimming cut 1 base from V and 11 bases from J; bases unmatched to any gene: 1. Germline V CDR1 and CDR2: SGHNT, YENEEA. This CDR3 is 12 amino acids long.

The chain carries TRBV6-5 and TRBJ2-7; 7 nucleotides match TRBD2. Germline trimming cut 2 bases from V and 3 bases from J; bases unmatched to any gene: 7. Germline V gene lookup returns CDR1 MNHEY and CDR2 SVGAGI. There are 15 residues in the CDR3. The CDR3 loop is CASSYDIGEGYEQYF. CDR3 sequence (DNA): TGTGCCAGCAGTTACGATATAGGGGAGGGCTACGAGCAGTACTTC.

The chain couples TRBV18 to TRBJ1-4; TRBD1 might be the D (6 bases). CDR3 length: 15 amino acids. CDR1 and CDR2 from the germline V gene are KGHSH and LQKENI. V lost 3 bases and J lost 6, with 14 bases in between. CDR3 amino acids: CASSPSGGRYEKLFF. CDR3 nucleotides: TGTGCCAGCTCACCGAGCGGGGGCAGATATGAAAAACTGTTTTTT.

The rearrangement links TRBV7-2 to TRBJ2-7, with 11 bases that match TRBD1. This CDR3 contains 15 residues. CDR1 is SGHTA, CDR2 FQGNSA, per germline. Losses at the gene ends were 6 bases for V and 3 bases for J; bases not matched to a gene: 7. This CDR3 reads CASSRDRGGIYEQYF. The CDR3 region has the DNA TGTGCCAGCAGTAGGGACAGGGGGGGCATCTACGAGCAGTACTTC.

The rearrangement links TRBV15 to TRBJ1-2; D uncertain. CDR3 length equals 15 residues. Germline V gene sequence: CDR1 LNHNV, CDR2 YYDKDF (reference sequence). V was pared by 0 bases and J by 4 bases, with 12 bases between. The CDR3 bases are TGTGCCACCAGCAGAGATCATAGCGGAACCTATGGCTACACCTTC. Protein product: CATSRDHSGTYGYTF.

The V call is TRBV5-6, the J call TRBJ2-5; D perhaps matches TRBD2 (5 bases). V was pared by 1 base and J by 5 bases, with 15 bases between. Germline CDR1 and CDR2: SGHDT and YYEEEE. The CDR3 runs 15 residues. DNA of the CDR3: TGTGCCAGCAGCTTGAAGCGGATGGGTAATGAGACCCAGTACTTC. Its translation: CASSLKRMGNETQYF.

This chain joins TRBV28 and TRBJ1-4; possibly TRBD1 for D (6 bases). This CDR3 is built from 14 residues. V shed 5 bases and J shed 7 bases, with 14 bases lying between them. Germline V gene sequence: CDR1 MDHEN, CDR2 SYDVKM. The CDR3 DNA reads TGTGCCAGCAGTCAACAGGGAGGGGGTGAAAAACTGTTTTTT. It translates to CASSQQGGGEKLFF. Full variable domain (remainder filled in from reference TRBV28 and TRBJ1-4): DVKVTQSSRYLVKRTGEKVFLECVQDMDHENMFWYRQDPGLGLRLIYFSYDVKMKEKGDIPEGYSVSREKKERFSLILESASTNQTSMYLCASSQQGGGEKLFFGSGTQLSVL.

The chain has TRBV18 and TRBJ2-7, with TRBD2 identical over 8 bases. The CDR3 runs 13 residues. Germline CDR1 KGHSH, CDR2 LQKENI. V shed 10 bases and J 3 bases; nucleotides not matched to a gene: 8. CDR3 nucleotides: TGTGCCACAACCAGTAGCGGGATCTACGAGCAGTACTTC. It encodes CATTSSGIYEQYF.

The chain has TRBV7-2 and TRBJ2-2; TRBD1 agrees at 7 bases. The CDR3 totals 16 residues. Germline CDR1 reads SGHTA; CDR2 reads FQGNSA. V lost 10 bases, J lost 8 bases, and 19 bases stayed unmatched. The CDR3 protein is CATTRGHTGTSGELFF. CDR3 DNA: TGTGCCACCACGAGGGGGCATACAGGGACGAGTGGGGAGCTGTTTTTT. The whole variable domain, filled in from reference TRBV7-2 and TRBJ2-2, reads GAGVSQSPSNKVTEKGKDVELRCDPISGHTALYWYRQSLGQGLEFLIYFQGNSAPDKSGLPSDRFSAERTGGSVSTLTIQRTQQEDSAVYLCATTRGHTGTSGELFFGEGSRLTVL.

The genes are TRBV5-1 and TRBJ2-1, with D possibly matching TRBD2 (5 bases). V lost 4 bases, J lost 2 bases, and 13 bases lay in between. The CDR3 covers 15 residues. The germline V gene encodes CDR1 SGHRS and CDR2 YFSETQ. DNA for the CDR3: TGCGCCAGCAGCCTTAGGACTCTTACCTACAATGAGCAGTTCTTC. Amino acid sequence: CASSLRTLTYNEQFF.

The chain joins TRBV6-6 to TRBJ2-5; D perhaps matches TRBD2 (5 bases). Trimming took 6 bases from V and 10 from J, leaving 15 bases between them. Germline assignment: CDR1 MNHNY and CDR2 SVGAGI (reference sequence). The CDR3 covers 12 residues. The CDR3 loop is CASRLDLRDQYF. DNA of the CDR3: TGTGCCAGCAGATTGGACCTACGGGACCAGTACTTC.

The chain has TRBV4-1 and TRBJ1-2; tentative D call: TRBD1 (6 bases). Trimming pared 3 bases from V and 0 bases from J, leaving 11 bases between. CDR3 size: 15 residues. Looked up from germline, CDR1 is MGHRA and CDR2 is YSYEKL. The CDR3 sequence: CASSHATGSNYGYTF. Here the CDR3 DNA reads TGCGCCAGCAGCCATGCGACAGGTTCTAACTATGGCTACACCTTC.

CDR3 amino acids: CASSLAPQQYNEQFF. CDR3 bases: TGCGCCAGCAGCTTGGCCCCACAGCAGTACAATGAGCAGTTCTTC. The chain uses TRBV5-1 and TRBJ2-1; D not certain. Trimming took off 0 bases at V and 4 bases at J, with 11 bases between the two ends. This CDR3 has 15 residues. Germline lookup yields CDR1 SGHRS and CDR2 YFSETQ.

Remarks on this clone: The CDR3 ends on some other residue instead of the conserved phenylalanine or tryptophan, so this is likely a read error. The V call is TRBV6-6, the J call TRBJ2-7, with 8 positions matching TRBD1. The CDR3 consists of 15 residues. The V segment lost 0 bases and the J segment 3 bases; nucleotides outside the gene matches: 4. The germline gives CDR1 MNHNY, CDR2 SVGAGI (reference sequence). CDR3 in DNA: TGTGCCAGCAGTTACTCGGGGACAGGAGGCTACGAGCAGTACCTC. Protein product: CASSYSGTGGYEQYL.

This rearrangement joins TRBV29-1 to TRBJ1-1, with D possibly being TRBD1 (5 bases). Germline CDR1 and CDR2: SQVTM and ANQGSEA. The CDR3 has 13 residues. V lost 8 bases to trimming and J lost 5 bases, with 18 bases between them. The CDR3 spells CSWGDGGKTEAFF. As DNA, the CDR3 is TGCAGCTGGGGGGACGGGGGGAAAACTGAAGCTTTCTTT.

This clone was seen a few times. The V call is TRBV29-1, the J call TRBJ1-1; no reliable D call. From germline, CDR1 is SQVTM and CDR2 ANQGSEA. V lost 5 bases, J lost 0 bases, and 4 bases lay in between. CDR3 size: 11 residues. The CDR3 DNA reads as TGCAGCGTTCCAGTGAACACTGAAGCTTTCTTT. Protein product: CSVPVNTEAFF.

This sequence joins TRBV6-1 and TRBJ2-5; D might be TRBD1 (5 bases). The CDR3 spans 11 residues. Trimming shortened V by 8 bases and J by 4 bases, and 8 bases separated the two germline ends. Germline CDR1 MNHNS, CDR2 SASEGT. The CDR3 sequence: CASAGLETQYF. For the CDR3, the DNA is TGTGCCAGCGCAGGGCTAGAGACCCAGTACTTC.

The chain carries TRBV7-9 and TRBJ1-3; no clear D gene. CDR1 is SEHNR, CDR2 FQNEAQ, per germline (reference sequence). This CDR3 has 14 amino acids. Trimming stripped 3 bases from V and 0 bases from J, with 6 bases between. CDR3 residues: CASSFTASGNTIYF. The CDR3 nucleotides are TGTGCCAGCAGCTTCACTGCCTCTGGAAACACCATATATTTT. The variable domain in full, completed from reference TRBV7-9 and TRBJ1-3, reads DTGVSQNPRHKITKRGQNVTFRCDPISEHNRLYWYRQTLGQGPEFLTYFQNEAQLEKSRLLSDRFSAERPKGSFSTLEIQRTEQGDSAMYLCASSFTASGNTIYFGEGSWLTVV.

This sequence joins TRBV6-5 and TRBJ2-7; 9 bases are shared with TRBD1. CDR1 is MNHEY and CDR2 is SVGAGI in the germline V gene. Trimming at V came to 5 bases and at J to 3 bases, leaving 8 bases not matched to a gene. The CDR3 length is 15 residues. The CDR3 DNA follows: TGTGCCAGCAGTGCTGGGACAGGGACCTTCTACGAGCAGTACTTC. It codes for CASSAGTGTFYEQYF.